This T cell receptor beta chain was identified in a study of tissue T cells after allogeneic stem cell transplantation. This research-autopsy study prospectively enrolled adult allogeneic hematopoietic cell transplant recipients with steroid-refractory graft-versus-host disease. TCRbeta CDR3 was sequenced at survey depth with template counts. TCRdb's table, derived via immunoSEQ multiplex PCR, lists solely in-frame clones and lacks some. The sample records over 1,000 clones, 50% to 70% being singletons. The receptor's source is a male patient of 60 years or more with steroid-refractory graft-versus-host disease after an allogeneic stem cell transplant. The T cells may partly be graft donor cells. The source was stomach tissue, collected at autopsy.

CDR3 region: CASSPSGNTIYF. The CDR3 DNA reads as TGTGCTAGCTCCCCCTCTGGAAACACCATATATTTT. The V call is TRBV12-5, the J call TRBJ1-3; no clear D gene. V lost 9 bases and J 0 bases, leaving 6 bases between the germline ends. Germline loops: CDR1 LGHNT, CDR2 FRNRAP. This CDR3 region has 12 residues.